Shown below are 26 T cell receptor beta chains from a single sample sequenced in a study of human T cells and chemical hapten exposure. A single record per CDR3 protein comes from TCRdb applying MiXCR to the RACE reads. The repertoire holds 250,000 or so distinct CDR3 sequences, with around 7.3% as singletons. Specified time point: pre-sensitization, week 0. Treatment here: therapeutic diphenylcyclopropenone sensitization with weekly scalp DPC. The sample consisted of whole blood, taken in connection with sensitization to the hapten diphenylcyclopropenone (DPC). These receptors were collected from a young man with alopecia areata. Some clones in this sample may be carry-over from other donors' samples.

This chain links TRBV7-8 with TRBJ2-1, with D perhaps matching TRBD2 (6 bases). V was clipped by 3 bases and J by 3 bases, with 12 bases between them. CDR1 is SGHVS, CDR2 FQNEAQ, per germline. The CDR3 sequence is 15 residues long. The CDR3: CASSFPGVFYNEQFF. The CDR3 DNA reads as TGTGCCAGCAGCTTCCCGGGGGTCTTCTACAATGAGCAGTTCTTC.

This clonotype was seen more than once but under ten times. The CDR3 is CSVDSGTGRGYTF. In DNA, the CDR3 is TGCAGCGTTGACTCTGGGACAGGGCGAGGCTACACCTTC. V and J are TRBV29-1 and TRBJ1-2; 9 bases line up with TRBD1. Germline V gives CDR1 SQVTM, CDR2 ANQGSEA. V shed 3 bases, J shed 8 bases, and the junction held 7 bases outside the gene matches. The CDR3 consists of 13 residues.

There are many counts of this clonotype. The CDR3: CASSRDPNTEAFF. CDR3 DNA sequence: TGTGCCAGCAGTCGGGATCCGAACACTGAAGCTTTCTTT. The chain couples TRBV6-1 to TRBJ1-1; D remains ambiguous. Trimming removed 5 bases at V and 1 base at J, with 8 bases between. The CDR3 covers 13 residues. Germline CDR1 reads MNHNS; CDR2 reads SASEGT.

The genes are TRBV7-9 and TRBJ2-6, with D uncertain. The V end lost 5 bases, the J end lost 2 bases, and 16 bases lay between the germline ends. The CDR3 covers 17 residues. Germline values: CDR1 SEHNR, CDR2 FQNEAQ (reference sequence). The CDR3 DNA follows: TGTGCCAGCAGCGCGATGTTCGGAACGGCTGGGGCCAACGTCCTGACTTTC. It specifies CASSAMFGTAGANVLTF.

In this sample, this clonotype turned up many times. The chain couples TRBV5-1 to TRBJ1-5; the D is unclear. The germline V and J ends were trimmed by 4 bases and 1 base, with 12 bases remaining between them. There are 15 residues in the CDR3. The germline V gene encodes CDR1 SGHRS and CDR2 YFSETQ. The CDR3 region is CASSLEDGSNQPQHF. The DNA for the CDR3 is TGCGCCAGCAGCCTCGAAGATGGGAGCAATCAGCCCCAGCATTTT.

This clonotype was observed a few times. V gene TRBV6-1 combines with J gene TRBJ2-7, with TRBD1 matching 10 bases. The CDR3 is 14 residues long. V lost 5 bases, J lost 5 bases, and 6 bases stayed unmatched. Germline CDR1 is MNHNS and CDR2 is SASEGT. Here the CDR3 reads CASSSRQGANEQYF. The CDR3, as DNA: TGTGCCAGCAGTTCTCGACAGGGGGCCAACGAGCAGTACTTC.

This clonotype was seen more than once but under ten times. This sequence joins TRBV25-1 and TRBJ2-5; 7 nucleotides match TRBD1. J was trimmed by 4 bases and V by 3 bases; bases with no gene match: 5. The CDR3 contains 14 residues. CDR1 MGHDK and CDR2 SYGVNS come from the germline V gene. The CDR3 region has the DNA TGTGCCAGCAGTGATGAGGGGGCAGGAGAGACCCAGTACTTC. This gives the protein CASSDEGAGETQYF.

This clonotype was observed a handful of times. The chain's CDR3 is CASSSGQRFTGELFF. The CDR3 DNA is TGCGCCAGCAGCTCCGGACAGAGGTTCACCGGGGAGCTGTTTTTT. The rearrangement links TRBV5-1 to TRBJ2-2, with D tentatively TRBD1 (6 bases). The CDR3 extends over 15 amino acids. CDR1 is SGHRS, CDR2 YFSETQ, per germline. Trimming removed 3 bases from V and 4 bases from J, with 13 bases in between.

In this sample, this clonotype turned up many times. The chain carries TRBV4-2 and TRBJ2-5, with no clear D. The germline gives CDR1 LGHNA, CDR2 YNFKEQ. Between the trimmed V and J ends, which lost 0 bases and 0 bases, there was a span of 5 bases. This CDR3 has 14 amino acids. CDR3 nucleotides: TGTGCCAGCAGCCAAGATCAGTACCAAGAGACCCAGTACTTC. This gives the protein CASSQDQYQETQYF.

This clonotype was seen ten or more times. The V and J genes are TRBV9 and TRBJ1-6; unclear D gene. Germline-derived CDR1 and CDR2 are SGDLS and YYNGEE. The CDR3 is 12 amino acids. The ends were cut back, 0 bases at V and 11 bases at J, with 6 bases in the middle. CDR3 sequence: CASSVGLAPLHF. In DNA form, the CDR3 reads TGTGCCAGCAGCGTAGGACTTGCACCCCTCCACTTT.

The V gene is TRBV20-1, the J gene TRBJ1-1, with TRBD1 as a possible D gene (5 bases). The CDR3 runs to 13 residues. Germline CDR1 DFQATT, CDR2 SNEGSKA (reference sequence). V was cut by 5 bases and J by 1 base, with 11 bases left in between. CDR3: CSAGTGQNTEAFF. The CDR3 nucleotides are TGCAGTGCTGGGACGGGGCAGAACACTGAAGCTTTCTTT.

This clonotype was counted a few times. The gene calls are TRBV4-2 and TRBJ2-6, with 8 bases fitting TRBD1. Germline V gene data show CDR1 as LGHNA and CDR2 as YNFKEQ. The CDR3 loop spans 19 amino acids. V lost 1 base, J lost 2 bases, and 10 bases stayed unmatched. CDR3 amino acids: CASSQVDGRGRTGANVLTF. CDR3 bases: TGTGCCAGCAGCCAAGTTGACGGCAGGGGGCGAACTGGGGCCAACGTCCTGACTTTC.

The sample holds a few counts of this clonotype. This chain uses TRBV20-1 with TRBJ2-3; 10 bases are shared with TRBD2. The CDR3 sequence is 14 residues long. Looked up from germline, CDR1 is DFQATT and CDR2 is SNEGSKA (reference sequence). Germline trimming cut 5 bases from V and 2 bases from J; bases unmatched to any gene: 4. CDR3 amino acids: CSAVGLANTDTQYF. The CDR3 DNA is TGCAGTGCTGTGGGACTAGCGAACACAGATACGCAGTATTTT.

The V gene is TRBV4-1, the J gene TRBJ1-2, with 8 bases that match TRBD1. J lost 1 base, V lost 5 bases, and 6 bases had no gene match. The CDR3 contains 15 residues. Germline V lookup: CDR1 MGHRA, CDR2 YSYEKL. The CDR3 DNA sequence: TGCGCCAGCAGCGTCGACAGGGGCAGTAACTATGGCTACACCTTC. Translating gives CASSVDRGSNYGYTF.

This clonotype has only a few counts. This chain connects TRBV28 to TRBJ1-2; D unclear. V lost 7 bases and J 6 bases, leaving 18 bases between the germline ends. The CDR3 is 14 residues long. The germline CDR1 and CDR2 sequences are MDHEN and SYDVKM. The CDR3 nucleotides read TGTGCCAGCATGGGCGGGCCAGACGTTAATGGCTACACCTTC. Its translation is CASMGGPDVNGYTF.

The table lists this clonotype with many counts. The V and J genes are TRBV6-5 and TRBJ1-6; 7 bases agree with TRBD1. Germline-derived CDR1 and CDR2 are MNHEY and SVGAGI. Trimming removed 6 bases from V and 7 bases from J; junction bases left unmatched: 6. The CDR3 contains 14 residues. CDR3 coding DNA: TGTGCCAGCAGACGGGACAGAGAAAATTCACCCCTCCACTTT. Amino acid sequence: CASRRDRENSPLHF.

This clonotype was picked up many times. V and J are TRBV10-3 and TRBJ2-5, with D possibly TRBD1 on 6 matching bases. Germline values: CDR1 ENHRY, CDR2 SYGVKD. CDR3 length: 15 amino acids. Trimming shortened V by 2 bases and J by 2 bases, and 12 bases separated the two germline ends. For the CDR3, the DNA is TGTGCCATCAGTGAGCGTCGGACAGATCAAGAGACCCAGTACTTC. It is translated as CAISERRTDQETQYF.

This sequence joins TRBV5-1 and TRBJ1-5; TRBD1 agrees at 9 bases. J was trimmed by 5 bases and V by 4 bases; bases with no gene match: 7. The CDR3 has 15 amino acids. Germline lookup yields CDR1 SGHRS and CDR2 YFSETQ. CDR3 nucleotide sequence: TGCGCCAGCAGCCTACATACAGGGGGCGATCAGCCCCAGCATTTT. Protein sequence: CASSLHTGGDQPQHF. Full variable domain (missing parts from reference TRBV5-1 and TRBJ1-5): KAGVTQTPRYLIKTRGQQVTLSCSPISGHRSVSWYQQTPGQGLQFLFEYFSETQRNKGNFPGRFSGRQFSNSRSEMNVSTLELGDSALYLCASSLHTGGDQPQHFGDGTRLSIL.

The V call is TRBV4-3, the J call TRBJ1-1; a weak D match, TRBD1 (5 bases). Germline V gene lookup returns CDR1 LGHNA and CDR2 YSLEER. This CDR3 region has 13 residues. The ends were cut back, 1 base at V and 11 bases at J, with 14 bases in the middle. CDR3 region: CASSQGGIGTAFF. CDR3 DNA sequence: TGCGCCAGCAGCCAAGGGGGTATTGGGACGGCTTTCTTT.

With regard to this clonotype: This may stem from a read error, because a much larger clone lies one nucleotide away. The gene calls are TRBV6-6 and TRBJ1-6; the match to TRBD1 covers 8 bases. Per germline, CDR1 MNHNY and CDR2 SVGAGI (reference sequence). CDR3 length equals 15 residues. The CDR3 spells CGSSLAGTGGSPLHF. CDR3 in DNA: TGTGGCAGCAGTCTAGCAGGGACAGGCGGTTCACCCCTCCACTTT.

This clonotype has only a few counts. The J gene is TRBJ2-7, the V gene TRBV12-3 or TRBV12-4; D gene uncertain. The ends were cut back, 6 bases at V and 3 bases at J, with 9 bases in the middle. The CDR3 runs to 12 residues. The CDR3 sequence is CASSPSNYEQYF. CDR3 bases: TGTGCCAGCAGCCCGTCAAACTACGAGCAGTACTTC.

The V call is TRBV4-2, the J call TRBJ1-6; D remains unclear. Germline loops: CDR1 LGHNA, CDR2 YNFKEQ. The CDR3 has 15 residues. V gave up 0 bases and J gave up 5 bases, with 8 bases separating them. Here the CDR3 DNA reads TGTGCCAGCAGCCAAGATGGGGTAGATAATTCACCCCTCCACTTT. It translates to CASSQDGVDNSPLHF.

This clonotype appeared many times. The gene calls are TRBV5-5 and TRBJ2-7; no clear D. The germline V and J ends were trimmed by 4 bases and 4 bases, with 12 bases remaining between them. The CDR3 totals 13 residues. In germline, CDR1 is SGHKS, CDR2 YYEKEE (reference sequence). This CDR3 is CASSRTLQYEQYF. Here the CDR3 DNA reads TGTGCCAGCAGCCGGACCTTGCAGTACGAGCAGTACTTC. Full variable domain (rest looked up from reference TRBV5-5 and TRBJ2-7): DAGVTQSPTHLIKTRGQQVTLRCSPISGHKSVSWYQQVLGQGPQFIFQYYEKEERGRGNFPDRFSARQFPNYSSELNVNALLLGDSALYLCASSRTLQYEQYFGPGTRLTVT.

The gene calls are TRBV7-2 and TRBJ1-6; 8 bases map to TRBD1. The length of the CDR3 is 16 residues. V trimming: 7 bases; J trimming: 4 bases; junction bases outside the gene matches: 9. The germline CDR1 and CDR2 sequences are SGHTA and FQGNSA. CDR3 DNA: TGTGCCAGCACTAGGACAGGGCTCGTTTATAATTCACCCCTCCACTTT. Residues: CASTRTGLVYNSPLHF.

This clonotype has more than one count but fewer than ten. The CDR3 nucleotides read TGTGCCAGCAGTTACTCCCAGCCTGCCGGGGCCAACGTCCTGACTTTC. Translated: CASSYSQPAGANVLTF. This rearrangement joins TRBV6-2 or TRBV6-3 to TRBJ2-6, with D hard to call. V lost 0 bases and J lost 4, with 10 bases in between. This CDR3 has 16 residues. The germline gives CDR1 MNHEY, CDR2 SVGEGT.

This clonotype was counted only a few times. V gene TRBV6-5 combines with J gene TRBJ2-7, with TRBD2 matching 7 bases. CDR3 length equals 11 residues. V lost 7 bases and J lost 7; bases outside the gene matches: 4. Germline V gene sequence: CDR1 MNHEY, CDR2 SVGAGI. CDR3 sequence reads: CASTGGMEQYF. DNA of the CDR3: TGTGCCAGCACGGGGGGAATGGAGCAGTACTTC.